A selection of T cell receptor beta chains follows, all from one sample in a study of cytomegalovirus exposure and HLA in healthy donors. This table comes from immunoSEQ multiplex PCR, and its TCRdb copy is limited to in-frame clones, with some not included. The data show roughly 70,000 clones, approximately 70% seen once. The sequenced sample was PBMCs. These receptors originate from a male donor in good health and CMV-seropositive. The CDR3 runs from the conserved cysteine through the conserved F or W. Fields, in order: D gene, V gene, clone size, J gene, CDR3 protein, CDR3 DNA. The D gene is left open where the match is weak. Size is omitted from some rows. Given values are once, few, many or a class for expanded clones.

-	TRBV30	-	TRBJ1-3	CAWSAGFGNTIYF	TGTGCCTGGAGCGCAGGTTTTGGAAACACCATATATTTT
TRBD1	TRBV19	-	TRBJ1-1	CASRWTGNTEAFF	TGTGCCAGTAGGTGGACAGGGAACACTGAAGCTTTCTTT
-	TRBV5-1	-	TRBJ1-1	CASSLQGNTEAFF	TGCGCCAGCAGCTTACAGGGGAACACTGAAGCTTTCTTT
-	TRBV27	-	TRBJ2-1	CASSFRDSLDNEQFF	TGTGCCAGCAGTTTTCGAGACAGCCTGGACAATGAGCAGTTCTTC
-	TRBV21-1	once	TRBJ1-2	CASAGGVVYGYTF	TGTGCCAGCGCTGGGGGGGTCGTCTATGGCTACACCTTC
TRBD2	TRBV25-1	-	TRBJ2-7	CASRTSGTYEQYF	TGTGCCAGTAGGACTAGCGGGACCTACGAGCAGTACTTC
-	TRBV6-6	-	TRBJ1-2	CASSPGTSGGYTF	TGTGCCAGCAGCCCCGGGACTTCGGGGGGCTACACCTTC
-	TRBV5-1	-	TRBJ2-7	CASSLGAGPYEQYF	TGCGCCAGCAGCTTGGGCGCGGGACCCTACGAGCAGTACTTC
TRBD2	TRBV11-1	few	TRBJ2-6	CASSGRLAGGPGANVLTF	TGTGCCAGCAGCGGCAGACTAGCGGGAGGGCCTGGGGCCAACGTCCTGACTTTC
-	TRBV5-4	-	TRBJ1-5	CASSLAGYDQPQHF	TGTGCCAGCAGCTTGGCAGGGTACGATCAGCCCCAGCATTTT
-	TRBV6-1	-	TRBJ2-1	CASSVWADTPNNEQFF	TGTGCCAGCAGTGTATGGGCGGACACCCCTAACAATGAGCAGTTCTTC
TRBD1	TRBV7-6	-	TRBJ2-5	CASRSTLGQGVEETQYF	TGTGCCAGCAGGTCTACCCTGGGACAGGGGGTTGAAGAGACCCAGTACTTC
-	TRBV30	-	TRBJ2-1	CAWSRLGDEQFF	TGTGCCTGGAGTCGACTAGGTGATGAGCAGTTCTTC
-	TRBV29-1	-	TRBJ2-7	CSVDVGGVAYEQYF	TGCAGCGTTGACGTAGGGGGGGTTGCCTACGAGCAGTACTTC
TRBD1	TRBV5-1	-	TRBJ1-1	CASSPTGVETEAFF	TGCGCCAGCAGCCCAACAGGGGTAGAGACTGAAGCTTTCTTT
TRBD2	TRBV4-1	-	TRBJ2-7	CASSQTTSGAYEQYF	TGCGCCAGCAGCCAGACGACTAGCGGGGCCTACGAGCAGTACTTC
TRBD1	TRBV2	-	TRBJ2-7	CASNGRDREAGEQYF	TGTGCCAGCAATGGGAGGGACAGGGAGGCTGGCGAGCAGTACTTC
TRBD1	TRBV30	-	TRBJ1-5	CAWSVPRGRGGDNQPQHF	TGTGCCTGGAGTGTACCACGCGGGCGAGGGGGCGACAATCAGCCCCAGCATTTT
-	TRBV5-6	-	TRBJ2-7	CATKTGFSYEQYF	TGTGCCACCAAGACAGGTTTCTCCTACGAGCAGTACTTC
TRBD1	TRBV10-3	-	TRBJ2-7	CATFTGQGIYEQYF	TGTGCCACATTTACGGGACAGGGAATCTACGAGCAGTACTTC
-	TRBV7-9	-	TRBJ2-7	CASSLLNYEQYF	TGTGCCAGCAGCCTGTTAAACTACGAGCAGTACTTC
TRBD1	TRBV29-1	-	TRBJ2-7	CSEGQGFAYEQYF	TGCAGCGAAGGACAGGGGTTCGCTTACGAGCAGTACTTC
-	TRBV29-1	-	TRBJ2-1	CSVALEGRTFIQFF	TGCAGCGTTGCCCTTGAGGGGAGGACTTTTATTCAGTTCTTC
TRBD1	TRBV19	-	TRBJ2-7	CASSPPQGASYEQYF	TGTGCCAGTAGTCCCCCCCAGGGGGCTTCCTACGAGCAGTACTTC
-	TRBV18	-	TRBJ1-1	CASSPEGGEAFF	TGTGCCAGCTCTCCGGAGGGGGGGGAAGCTTTCTTT
TRBD1	TRBV10-3	few	TRBJ2-1	CAISVGTGVFNEQFF	TGTGCCATCAGTGTCGGGACAGGGGTTTTCAATGAGCAGTTCTTC
-	TRBV5-1	-	TRBJ1-4	CASSLTGVDEKLFF	TGCGCCAGCAGCTTGACAGGTGTCGATGAAAAACTGTTTTTT
TRBD1	TRBV14	-	TRBJ1-1	CASSQLDRGRLNTEAFF	TGTGCCAGCAGCCAGCTTGACAGGGGGCGATTGAACACTGAAGCTTTCTTT
-	TRBV19	-	TRBJ1-5	CASEDGGPYSNQPQHF	TGTGCCAGTGAAGACGGCGGGCCATATAGCAATCAGCCCCAGCATTTT
-	TRBV6-1	once	TRBJ2-7	CATRPTGSYEQYF	TGTGCCACCCGTCCTACAGGATCCTACGAGCAGTACTTC
TRBD1	TRBV6-5	few	TRBJ2-7	CASTTGTELYEQYF	TGTGCCAGCACCACGGGGACAGAACTCTACGAGCAGTACTTC
-	TRBV30	-	TRBJ2-2	CAWKRTQVAGELFF	TGTGCCTGGAAACGGACTCAGGTGGCCGGGGAGCTGTTTTTT
-	TRBV29-1	-	TRBJ1-2	CSVGGLTLYGYTF	TGCAGCGTTGGAGGCCTAACCCTCTATGGCTACACCTTC
TRBD1	TRBV29-1	-	TRBJ2-1	CSASDRASYNEQFF	TGCAGCGCCTCGGACAGGGCCTCCTACAATGAGCAGTTCTTC
-	TRBV6-6	-	TRBJ2-3	CASSYWGGPGTDTQYF	TGTGCCAGCAGTTACTGGGGGGGGCCGGGAACAGATACGCAGTATTTT
TRBD1	TRBV19	-	TRBJ1-3	CASSHNPGQGENTIYF	TGTGCCAGTAGCCACAACCCGGGACAGGGAGAAAACACCATATATTTT
-	TRBV30	-	TRBJ1-6	CAWSRDISNSPLHF	TGTGCCTGGAGTCGGGACATTAGTAATTCACCCCTCCACTTT